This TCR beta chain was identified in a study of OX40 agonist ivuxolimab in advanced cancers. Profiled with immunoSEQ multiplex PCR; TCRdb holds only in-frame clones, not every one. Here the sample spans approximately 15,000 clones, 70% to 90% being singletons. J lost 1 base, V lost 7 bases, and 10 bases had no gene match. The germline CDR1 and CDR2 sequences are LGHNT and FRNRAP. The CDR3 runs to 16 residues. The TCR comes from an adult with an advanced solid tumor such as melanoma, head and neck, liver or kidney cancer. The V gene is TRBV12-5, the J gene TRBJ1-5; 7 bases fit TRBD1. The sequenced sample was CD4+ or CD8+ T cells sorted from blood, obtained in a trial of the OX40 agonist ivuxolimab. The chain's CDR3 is CASAITGEESNQPQHF. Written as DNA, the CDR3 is TGTGCTAGTGCCATAACAGGGGAGGAAAGCAATCAGCCCCAGCATTTT.